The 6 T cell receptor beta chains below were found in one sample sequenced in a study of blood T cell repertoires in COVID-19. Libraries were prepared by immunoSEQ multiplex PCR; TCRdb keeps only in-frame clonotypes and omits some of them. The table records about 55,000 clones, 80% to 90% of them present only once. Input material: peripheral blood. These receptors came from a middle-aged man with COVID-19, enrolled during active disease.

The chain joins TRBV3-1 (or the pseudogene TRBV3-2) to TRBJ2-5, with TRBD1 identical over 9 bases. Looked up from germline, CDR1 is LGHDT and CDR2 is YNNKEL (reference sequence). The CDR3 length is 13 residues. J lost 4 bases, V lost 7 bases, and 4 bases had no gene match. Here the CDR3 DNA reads TGTGCCAGCAACACAGGGGGCTTAGAGACCCAGTACTTC. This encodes CASNTGGLETQYF.

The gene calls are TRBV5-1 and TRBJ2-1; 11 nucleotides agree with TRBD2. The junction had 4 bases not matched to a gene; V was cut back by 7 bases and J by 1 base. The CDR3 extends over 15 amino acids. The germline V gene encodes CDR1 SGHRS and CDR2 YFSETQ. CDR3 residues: CASGVAGGSYNEQFF. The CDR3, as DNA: TGCGCCAGCGGAGTAGCGGGAGGGTCCTACAATGAGCAGTTCTTC.

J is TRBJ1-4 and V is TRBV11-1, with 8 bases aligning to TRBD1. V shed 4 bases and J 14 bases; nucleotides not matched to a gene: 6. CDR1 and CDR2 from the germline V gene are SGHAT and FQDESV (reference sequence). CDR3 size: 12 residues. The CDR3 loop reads CASSYGTGSLFF. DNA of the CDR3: TGTGCCAGCAGCTACGGGACAGGTAGTCTGTTTTTT. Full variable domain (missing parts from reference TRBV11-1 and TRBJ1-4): EAEVAQSPRYKITEKSQAVAFWCDPISGHATLYWYRQILGQGPELLVQFQDESVVDDSQLPKDRFSAERLKGVDSTLKIQPAELGDSAMYLCASSYGTGSLFFGSGTQLSVL.

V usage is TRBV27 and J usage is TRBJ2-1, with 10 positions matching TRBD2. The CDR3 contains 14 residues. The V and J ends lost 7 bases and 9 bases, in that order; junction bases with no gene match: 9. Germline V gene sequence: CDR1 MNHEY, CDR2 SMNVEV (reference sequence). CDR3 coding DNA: TGTGCCAGCACAGAAGCGGGGGGGCTTGGTGAGCAGTTCTTC. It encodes CASTEAGGLGEQFF.

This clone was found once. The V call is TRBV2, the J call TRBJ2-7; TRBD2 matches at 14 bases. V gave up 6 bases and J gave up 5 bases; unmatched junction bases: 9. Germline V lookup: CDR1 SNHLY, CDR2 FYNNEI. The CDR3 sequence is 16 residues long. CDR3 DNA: TGTGCCAGCAGAGGACTAGCGGGAGGTCCCGGGGACGAGCAGTACTTC. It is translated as CASRGLAGGPGDEQYF.

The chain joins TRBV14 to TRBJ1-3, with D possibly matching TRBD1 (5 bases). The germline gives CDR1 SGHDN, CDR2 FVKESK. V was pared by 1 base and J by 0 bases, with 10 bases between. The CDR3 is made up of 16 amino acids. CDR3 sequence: CASSQGGGISGNTIYF. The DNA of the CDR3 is TGTGCCAGCAGCCAAGGTGGGGGGATCTCTGGAAACACCATATATTTT.